The 30 T cell receptor beta chains below all came from one sample that was sequenced in a study of blood T cell repertoires in COVID-19. The table came from immunoSEQ multiplex PCR; TCRdb's copy has only in-frame clones and leaves some out. The sample lists about half a million clones, approximately 90% occurring once. The sequencing input was PBMCs or T cells enriched from blood (not recorded which). These receptors were taken from a woman in her fifties or sixties who had recovered from COVID-19.

The chain has TRBV6-6 and TRBJ1-1; 8 nucleotides match TRBD1. The CDR3 length is 15 residues. The germline CDR1 and CDR2 sequences are MNHNY and SVGAGI (reference sequence). Trimming cost V 6 bases and J 1 base; bases outside gene matches: 7. CDR3 in amino acids: CASSSLGQGNTEAFF. The CDR3 DNA reads TGTGCCAGCAGCTCCCTAGGACAGGGGAACACTGAAGCTTTCTTT.

The chain joins TRBV11-2 to TRBJ1-6, with D tentatively TRBD1 (6 bases). V gave up 5 bases and J gave up 4 bases, with 12 bases separating them. Germline V gives CDR1 SGHAT, CDR2 FQNNGV. CDR3 size: 15 residues. The CDR3 nucleotides read TGTGCCAGCAGCCCCCCCAGGGGTTATAATTCACCCCTCCACTTT. Translating it yields CASSPPRGYNSPLHF. Together with reference TRBV11-2 and TRBJ1-6, the CDR3 gives the full variable domain: EAGVAQSPRYKIIEKRQSVAFWCNPISGHATLYWYQQILGQGPKLLIQFQNNGVVDDSQLPKDRFSAERLKGVDSTLKIQPAKLEDSAVYLCASSPPRGYNSPLHFGNGTRLTVT.

This clone has just one count. V usage is TRBV14 and J usage is TRBJ1-4; 9 bases fit TRBD1. The CDR3 is 15 amino acids. CDR1 and CDR2 from the germline V gene are SGHDN and FVKESK. Trimming at V came to 4 bases and at J to 7 bases, leaving 7 bases not matched to a gene. The CDR3 here is CASSPGQGVVEKLFF. For the CDR3, the DNA is TGTGCCAGCAGCCCGGGACAGGGAGTGGTTGAAAAACTGTTTTTT.

The chain joins TRBV27 to TRBJ1-6; possible D gene TRBD1, 6 bases. Germline V gene data show CDR1 as MNHEY and CDR2 as SMNVEV (reference sequence). CDR3 length: 17 residues. Trimming pared 0 bases from V and 14 bases from J, leaving 23 bases between. The CDR3 coding sequence is TGTGCCAGCAGTTTATCGGCCGCTTACGCACAGGGAAGGGCCCTCCACTTT. It translates to CASSLSAAYAQGRALHF.

The V and J genes are TRBV27 and TRBJ2-2; maybe TRBD1 (6 bases). The V end was cut by 6 bases, the J end by 4 bases, with 15 bases between. This CDR3 spans 15 amino acids. CDR1 MNHEY and CDR2 SMNVEV come from the germline V gene (reference sequence). CDR3 amino acids: CASSQGKGFTGELFF. CDR3 coding DNA: TGTGCCAGCAGCCAGGGGAAGGGGTTCACCGGGGAGCTGTTTTTT.

This clone came up a few times. This chain connects TRBV30 to TRBJ1-6; D is uncertain. The CDR3 runs 14 residues. V shed 0 bases and J shed 9 bases, with 12 bases lying between them. From germline, CDR1 is GTSNPN and CDR2 SVGIG (reference sequence). CDR3 sequence: CAWSVSGEGSPLHF. Here the CDR3 DNA reads TGTGCCTGGAGTGTTTCCGGGGAAGGTTCACCCCTCCACTTT.

The J gene is TRBJ1-1, the V gene TRBV7-2; a possible D gene is TRBD1 (5 bases). V dropped 8 bases and J dropped 0 bases, with 10 bases sitting between them. Germline assignment: CDR1 SGHTA and CDR2 FQGNSA. The CDR3 runs to 13 residues. CDR3 amino acids: CASSQGMNTEAFF. The CDR3 region has the DNA TGTGCCAGCTCCCAGGGTATGAACACTGAAGCTTTCTTT.

The V call is TRBV28, the J call TRBJ2-2, with 9 nucleotides matching TRBD2. Unmatched junction bases numbered 1, after V lost 5 bases and J lost 0 bases. CDR3 length: 15 residues. Germline CDR1 and CDR2: MDHEN and SYDVKM. CDR3 coding DNA: TGTGCCAGCAGTCGCGGGGGGGCGAACACCGGGGAGCTGTTTTTT. Protein sequence: CASSRGGANTGELFF. Complete variable domain (other parts from reference TRBV28 and TRBJ2-2): DVKVTQSSRYLVKRTGEKVFLECVQDMDHENMFWYRQDPGLGLRLIYFSYDVKMKEKGDIPEGYSVSREKKERFSLILESASTNQTSMYLCASSRGGANTGELFFGEGSRLTVL.

The V call is TRBV7-8, the J call TRBJ1-5, with D perhaps matching TRBD1 (5 bases). The CDR3 sequence is 15 residues long. V shed 3 bases and J shed 4 bases, with 13 bases lying between them. Germline V gene data show CDR1 as SGHVS and CDR2 as FQNEAQ. This chain's CDR3 is CASSLGGGLNQPQHF. The CDR3 DNA sequence: TGTGCCAGCAGCTTGGGGGGGGGACTTAATCAGCCCCAGCATTTT. Drawing the rest from reference TRBV7-8 and TRBJ1-5, the complete variable domain is GAGVSQSPRYKVAKRGQDVALRCDPISGHVSLFWYQQALGQGPEFLTYFQNEAQLDKSGLPSDRFFAERPEGSVSTLKIQRTQQEDSAVYLCASSLGGGLNQPQHFGDGTRLSIL.

The chain uses TRBV19 and TRBJ1-3; TRBD1 might be the D (5 bases). The CDR3 is 15 amino acids. Germline V gene data show CDR1 as LNHDA and CDR2 as SQIVND (reference sequence). Trimming took 6 bases from V and 0 from J, leaving 12 bases between them. The CDR3 loop is CASRHRGASGNTIYF. For the CDR3, the DNA is TGTGCCAGTAGACACCGTGGGGCCTCTGGAAACACCATATATTTT. Full variable domain (rest looked up from reference TRBV19 and TRBJ1-3): DGGITQSPKYLFRKEGQNVTLSCEQNLNHDAMYWYRQDPGQGLRLIYYSQIVNDFQKGDIAEGYSVSREKKESFPLTVTSAQKNPTAFYLCASRHRGASGNTIYFGEGSWLTVV.

The chain employs TRBV19 and TRBJ1-2; the D gene is possibly TRBD1 (5 bases). CDR1 and CDR2 from the germline V gene are LNHDA and SQIVND (reference sequence). Trimming took 3 bases from V and 0 from J, leaving 14 bases between them. The CDR3 has 16 amino acids. CDR3 DNA: TGTGCCAGTAGTATCATCGGACAACACTCTAACTATGGCTACACCTTC. It is translated as CASSIIGQHSNYGYTF.

The V gene is TRBV6-5, the J gene TRBJ1-5; 8 nucleotides agree with TRBD1. Germline loops: CDR1 MNHEY, CDR2 SVGAGI. Trimming took 5 bases from V and 6 from J; bases not matched to a gene: 9. This CDR3 is built from 15 residues. The CDR3 loop is CASSQSGGGSQPQHF. CDR3 sequence (DNA): TGTGCCAGCAGTCAGTCAGGGGGCGGGAGTCAGCCCCAGCATTTT.

The chain carries TRBV5-1 and TRBJ1-1; D perhaps matches TRBD1 (5 bases). CDR3 length: 15 amino acids. V shed 0 bases and J shed 0 bases, with 9 bases lying between them. The germline gives CDR1 SGHRS, CDR2 YFSETQ. CDR3 loop: CASSLETDMNTEAFF. CDR3 DNA: TGCGCCAGCAGCTTGGAGACGGACATGAACACTGAAGCTTTCTTT.

This clone showed up just a few times. CDR3 nucleotides: TGTGCCAGCACCACGGGACAGGGTGGTTCACCCCTCCACTTT. It specifies CASTTGQGGSPLHF. V usage is TRBV28 and J usage is TRBJ1-6, with 9 positions matching TRBD1. In germline, CDR1 is MDHEN, CDR2 SYDVKM. The V segment lost 7 bases and the J segment 9 bases; nucleotides outside the gene matches: 7. The CDR3 is made up of 14 amino acids. Using reference TRBV28 and TRBJ1-6 for the parts outside the CDR3, the full variable domain is DVKVTQSSRYLVKRTGEKVFLECVQDMDHENMFWYRQDPGLGLRLIYFSYDVKMKEKGDIPEGYSVSREKKERFSLILESASTNQTSMYLCASTTGQGGSPLHFGNGTRLTVT.

Only one count was recorded for this clone. The V and J genes are TRBV19 and TRBJ1-1; TRBD1 agrees at 7 bases. Per germline, CDR1 LNHDA and CDR2 SQIVND (reference sequence). V shed 10 bases and J 0 bases; nucleotides not matched to a gene: 11. The CDR3 covers 15 residues. CDR3 in amino acids: CATSYRGMVNTEAFF. CDR3 coding DNA: TGTGCCACAAGCTACAGGGGAATGGTGAACACTGAAGCTTTCTTT.

The genes are TRBV2 and TRBJ2-1; a possible D gene is TRBD1 (6 bases). The V gene's germline CDR1 is SNHLY and CDR2 FYNNEI. Trimming removed 6 bases at V and 4 bases at J, with 22 bases between. The CDR3 is made up of 17 amino acids. CDR3 DNA sequence: TGTGCCAGCAGACCTAGGGGGAACCTAGGGATATACAATGAGCAGTTCTTC. Translation: CASRPRGNLGIYNEQFF.

The chain employs TRBV24-1 and TRBJ1-5; TRBD1 matches at 10 bases. V was pared by 3 bases and J by 3 bases, with 4 bases of the junction left unmatched. The CDR3 is 16 residues long. Germline values: CDR1 KGHDR, CDR2 SFDVKD. DNA of the CDR3: TGTGCCACCAGTGATCCCGGGACAGGGGACAATCAGCCCCAGCATTTT. Translation: CATSDPGTGDNQPQHF.

The table lists this clone with a count of one. The junction does not match germline at one end; this may be a read error. The V gene is TRBV30, the J gene TRBJ2-1, with a weak D call TRBD2 (5 bases). CDR1 is GTSNPN and CDR2 is SVGIG in the germline V gene (reference sequence). The CDR3 contains 13 residues. The DNA of the CDR3 is TGTGCCTGGAGTGAGACGGACTCTTCAAGACACCTCTTC. Amino acid sequence: CAWSETDSSRHLF.

The V and J genes are TRBV6-5 and TRBJ2-7, with D perhaps TRBD2 (7 bases). Germline V gene data show CDR1 as MNHEY and CDR2 as SVGAGI. The CDR3 loop spans 13 amino acids. With 0 bases removed from V and 12 bases from J, the gap between germline ends came to 15 bases. The CDR3: CASSYSMGGASYF. CDR3 bases: TGTGCCAGCAGTTACTCGATGGGGGGGGCGTCGTACTTC.

In its sample, this clone was seen once. The V and J genes are TRBV9 and TRBJ1-6, with 8 bases aligning to TRBD1. The CDR3 has 17 residues. The V gene end was trimmed by 3 bases and the J gene end by 4 bases; junction bases not matched to a gene: 9. Germline V lookup: CDR1 SGDLS, CDR2 YYNGEE. For the CDR3, the DNA is TGTGCCAGCAGCGCCTACTCAGGGGGCGCTTATAATTCACCCCTCCACTTT. This translates into CASSAYSGGAYNSPLHF.

The gene calls are TRBV7-2 and TRBJ2-3, with 12 positions matching TRBD2. The CDR3 has 17 residues. Germline CDR1 is SGHTA and CDR2 is FQGNSA. V shed 3 bases, J shed 4 bases, and the junction held 8 bases outside the gene matches. CDR3 residues: CASSLAGTSGGPDTQYF. The CDR3 DNA reads TGTGCCAGCAGCTTGGCCGGAACTAGCGGGGGGCCAGATACGCAGTATTTT.

The chain uses TRBV29-1 and TRBJ1-2; TRBD1 agrees at 9 bases. In germline, CDR1 is SQVTM, CDR2 ANQGSEA. V gave up 3 bases and J gave up 6 bases; unmatched junction bases: 2. There are 12 residues in the CDR3. CDR3 sequence reads: CSVEGTGNGYTF. Here the CDR3 DNA reads TGCAGCGTTGAGGGGACAGGGAATGGCTACACCTTC.

The chain couples TRBV7-2 to TRBJ1-2, with D perhaps matching TRBD1 (5 bases). V was cut by 1 base and J by 4 bases, with 13 bases left in between. The length of the CDR3 is 15 residues. Germline V gene data show CDR1 as SGHTA and CDR2 as FQGNSA. The CDR3 reads CASSLGRGPIYGYTF. The CDR3 DNA sequence: TGTGCCAGCAGCTTAGGGAGGGGCCCCATCTATGGCTACACCTTC. Looking up the rest from reference TRBV7-2 and TRBJ1-2 gives the full variable domain: GAGVSQSPSNKVTEKGKDVELRCDPISGHTALYWYRQSLGQGLEFLIYFQGNSAPDKSGLPSDRFSAERTGGSVSTLTIQRTQQEDSAVYLCASSLGRGPIYGYTFGSGTRLTVV.

The chain has TRBV4-1 and TRBJ2-5; 10 bases map to TRBD2. This CDR3 spans 17 amino acids. After removal of 4 bases from V and 5 bases from J, the junction contained 13 bases not matched to a gene. Looked up from germline, CDR1 is MGHRA and CDR2 is YSYEKL. The CDR3 DNA is TGCGCCAGCAGCCCATCGGGGAGGAGCGGGGGGGCGGAGACCCAGTACTTC. It specifies CASSPSGRSGGAETQYF.

V is TRBV5-1 and J is TRBJ1-3; D may be TRBD1 (6 bases). Germline loops: CDR1 SGHRS, CDR2 YFSETQ. This CDR3 is 16 amino acids long. Trimming cost V 1 base and J 0 bases, with 11 bases left between them. Written as DNA, the CDR3 is TGCGCCAGCAGCTTGACAGGGAGCCTCTCTGGAAACACCATATATTTT. Translated: CASSLTGSLSGNTIYF.

The rearrangement joins TRBV9 to TRBJ1-4, with D maybe TRBD1 (6 bases). V was shortened by 4 bases and J by 6 bases, with 13 bases between the two germline ends. This CDR3 has 14 amino acids. Germline assignment: CDR1 SGDLS and CDR2 YYNGEE. CDR3 amino acids: CASSPRTADEKLFF. CDR3 coding DNA: TGTGCCAGCAGCCCTCGGACAGCGGATGAAAAACTGTTTTTT.

This rearrangement joins TRBV19 to TRBJ1-1; D unresolved. The CDR3 has 14 amino acids. The ends were cut back, 3 bases at V and 8 bases at J, with 16 bases in the middle. The germline gives CDR1 LNHDA, CDR2 SQIVND (reference sequence). As DNA, the CDR3 is TGTGCCAGTAGTATGCTGTCGGTCGGGTCCGAAGCTTTCTTT. Translated: CASSMLSVGSEAFF.

The J gene is TRBJ2-4, the V gene TRBV27; possible D gene TRBD2, 5 bases. V dropped 5 bases and J dropped 5 bases, with 16 bases sitting between them. Germline V gene lookup returns CDR1 MNHEY and CDR2 SMNVEV (reference sequence). This CDR3 has 15 residues. CDR3 nucleotide sequence: TGTGCCAGCAGTCCGTGGCTAGGGCGGGAAAACATTCAGTACTTC. It codes for CASSPWLGRENIQYF.

The chain uses TRBV6-6 and TRBJ1-5, with 7 bases lining up with TRBD1. Germline CDR1 is MNHNY and CDR2 is SVGAGI (reference sequence). The CDR3 sequence is 16 residues long. V was pared by 5 bases and J by 4 bases, with 11 bases of the junction left unmatched. CDR3 loop: CASSRQGLSVNQPQHF. In DNA, the CDR3 is TGTGCCAGCAGTCGACAGGGTTTATCGGTTAATCAGCCCCAGCATTTT.

V gene TRBV2 combines with J gene TRBJ2-1; D call uncertain. The germline CDR1 and CDR2 sequences are SNHLY and FYNNEI. The CDR3 is made up of 14 amino acids. V dropped 4 bases and J dropped 6 bases, with 13 bases sitting between them. The CDR3 sequence is CASSGAVLVNEQFF. CDR3 nucleotide sequence: TGTGCCAGCAGTGGAGCCGTACTTGTCAATGAGCAGTTCTTC.